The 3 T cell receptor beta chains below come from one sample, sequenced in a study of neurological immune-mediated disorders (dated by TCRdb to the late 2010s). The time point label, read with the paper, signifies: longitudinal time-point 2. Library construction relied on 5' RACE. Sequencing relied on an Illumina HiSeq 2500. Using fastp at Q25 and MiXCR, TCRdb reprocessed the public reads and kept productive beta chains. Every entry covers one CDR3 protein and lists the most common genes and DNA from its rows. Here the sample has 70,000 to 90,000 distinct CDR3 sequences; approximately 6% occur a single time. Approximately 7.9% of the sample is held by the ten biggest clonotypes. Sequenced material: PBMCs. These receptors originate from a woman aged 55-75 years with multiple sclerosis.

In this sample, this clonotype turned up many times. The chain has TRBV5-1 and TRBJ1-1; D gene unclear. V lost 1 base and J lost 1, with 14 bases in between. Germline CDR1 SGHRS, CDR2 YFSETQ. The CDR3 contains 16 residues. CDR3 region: CASSLIVAGTNTEAFF. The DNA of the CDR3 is TGCGCCAGCAGCTTGATCGTGGCAGGAACGAACACTGAAGCTTTCTTT. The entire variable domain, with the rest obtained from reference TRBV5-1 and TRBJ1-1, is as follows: KAGVTQTPRYLIKTRGQQVTLSCSPISGHRSVSWYQQTPGQGLQFLFEYFSETQRNKGNFPGRFSGRQFSNSRSEMNVSTLELGDSALYLCASSLIVAGTNTEAFFGQGTRLTVV.

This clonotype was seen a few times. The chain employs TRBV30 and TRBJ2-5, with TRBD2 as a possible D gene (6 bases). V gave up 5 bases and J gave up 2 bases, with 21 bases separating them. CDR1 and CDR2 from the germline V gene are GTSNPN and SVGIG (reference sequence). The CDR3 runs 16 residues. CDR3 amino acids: CAWSNAGIRGQETQYF. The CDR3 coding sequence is TGTGCCTGGTCAAACGCGGGGATTAGGGGACAAGAGACCCAGTACTTC.

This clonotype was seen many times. The CDR3 spells CASSSGTGYNTQYF. CDR3 DNA sequence: TGCGCCAGCAGCTCAGGGACAGGGTATAATACGCAGTATTTT. The rearrangement links TRBV5-1 to TRBJ2-3; 9 bases align to TRBD1. Trimming at V came to 3 bases and at J to 7 bases, leaving 6 bases not matched to a gene. The germline CDR1 and CDR2 sequences are SGHRS and YFSETQ. This CDR3 has 14 residues.